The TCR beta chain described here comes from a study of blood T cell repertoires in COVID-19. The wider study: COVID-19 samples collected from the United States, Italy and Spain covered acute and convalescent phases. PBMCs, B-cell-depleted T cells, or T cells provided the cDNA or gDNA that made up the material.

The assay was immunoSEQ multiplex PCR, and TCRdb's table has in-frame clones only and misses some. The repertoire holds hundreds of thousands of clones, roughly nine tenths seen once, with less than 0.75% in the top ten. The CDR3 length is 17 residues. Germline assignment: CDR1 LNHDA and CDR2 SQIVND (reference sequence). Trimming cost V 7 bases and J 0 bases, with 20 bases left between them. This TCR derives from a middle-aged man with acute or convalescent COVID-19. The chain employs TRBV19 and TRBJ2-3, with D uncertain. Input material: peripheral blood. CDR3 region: CASTLRGLRSSTDTQYF. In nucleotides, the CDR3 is TGTGCCAGTACCCTACGAGGCCTACGCTCTAGCACAGATACGCAGTATTTT.